The 20 T cell receptor beta chains below were found in one sample sequenced in a study of shared clonotypes between healthy human individuals. Data came from immunoSEQ multiplex PCR; TCRdb stores just in-frame clones and leaves some out. There are approximately 500,000 clones in the sample; 79% occur only once, and about an eighth lies in the top ten. Sequencing was performed on PBMCs. The receptors here all came from a woman aged 40 to 50 in good health. Some clones in this sample may be carry-over from other donors' samples.

The chain links TRBV29-1 to TRBJ1-2; D is undetermined. The V and J ends lost 5 bases and 3 bases respectively, with 4 bases between them. The CDR3 loop spans 10 amino acids. Germline values: CDR1 SQVTM, CDR2 ANQGSEA. CDR3 amino acids: CSVYDYGYTF. The CDR3 DNA sequence: TGCAGCGTTTATGACTATGGCTACACCTTC.

The chain has TRBV5-4 and TRBJ1-3; possibly TRBD1 for D (5 bases). CDR1 and CDR2 from the germline V gene are SGHNT and YYREEE (reference sequence). V was trimmed by 3 bases and J by 2 bases, leaving 12 bases between them. There are 15 residues in the CDR3. The CDR3 nucleotides read TGTGCCAGCAGCTCCTACGGGACGGCTGGAAACACCATATATTTT. Residues: CASSSYGTAGNTIYF. Looking up the rest from reference TRBV5-4 and TRBJ1-3 gives the full variable domain: ETGVTQSPTHLIKTRGQQVTLRCSSQSGHNTVSWYQQALGQGPQFIFQYYREEENGRGNFPPRFSGLQFPNYSSELNVNALELDDSALYLCASSSYGTAGNTIYFGEGSWLTVV.

The chain couples TRBV5-1 to TRBJ2-3; a possible D gene is TRBD2 (6 bases). V was trimmed by 3 bases and J by 2 bases, leaving 16 bases between them. Germline-derived CDR1 and CDR2 are SGHRS and YFSETQ. There are 16 residues in the CDR3. In DNA, the CDR3 is TGCGCCAGCAGCTCGGGACTTACGGACTACACAGATACGCAGTATTTT. The encoded protein is CASSSGLTDYTDTQYF.

V gene TRBV15 combines with J gene TRBJ1-2, with D uncertain. This CDR3 has 14 residues. The V gene's germline CDR1 is LNHNV and CDR2 YYDKDF (reference sequence). V was trimmed by 1 base and J by 6 bases, leaving 12 bases between them. In DNA form, the CDR3 reads TGTGCCACCAGCAGAGTACCCACACCCAATGGCTACACCTTC. Amino acids: CATSRVPTPNGYTF.

This clone was seen a few times. This chain uses TRBV5-1 with TRBJ1-4, with 9 bases identical to TRBD1. From germline, CDR1 is SGHRS and CDR2 YFSETQ. The CDR3 is made up of 15 amino acids. J was trimmed by 5 bases and V by 0 bases; bases with no gene match: 2. The CDR3 here is CASSLGTGENEKLFF. The CDR3 bases are TGCGCCAGCAGCTTGGGGACAGGGGAAAATGAAAAACTGTTTTTT.

This clone appeared many times. This chain links TRBV7-6 with TRBJ2-1; D remains ambiguous. Trimming removed 5 bases at V and 9 bases at J, with 14 bases between. CDR1 SGHVS and CDR2 FNYEAQ come from the germline V gene. There are 13 residues in the CDR3. This chain's CDR3 is CASSQTSSREQFF. The CDR3 bases are TGTGCCAGCAGCCAGACCTCAAGCCGTGAGCAGTTCTTC.

In this sample, this clone turned up a few times. This chain uses TRBV30 with TRBJ1-1; D perhaps matches TRBD1 (5 bases). This CDR3 comprises 16 residues. Germline V gene lookup returns CDR1 GTSNPN and CDR2 SVGIG (reference sequence). Trimming pared 4 bases from V and 4 bases from J, leaving 22 bases between. The CDR3 sequence: CAWKSPIIRGRTEAFF. The CDR3 nucleotides are TGTGCCTGGAAATCCCCCATTATCCGGGGACGCACTGAAGCTTTCTTT. The variable domain in full, completed from reference TRBV30 and TRBJ1-1, reads SQTIHQWPATLVQPVGSPLSLECTVEGTSNPNLYWYRQAAGRGLQLLFYSVGIGQISSEVPQNLSASRPQDRQFILSSKKLLLSDSGFYLCAWKSPIIRGRTEAFFGQGTRLTVV.

The gene calls are TRBV10-1 and TRBJ2-1; 7 positions match TRBD1. The CDR3 consists of 13 residues. Trimming took 6 bases from V and 8 from J; bases not matched to a gene: 7. Germline CDR1 is WNHNN and CDR2 is SYGVQD (reference sequence). The CDR3 DNA sequence: TGCGCCAGCAGCACCCAAGGGGGCTATGAGCAGTTCTTC. This gives the protein CASSTQGGYEQFF.

The genes are TRBV29-1 and TRBJ2-7, with 8 positions matching TRBD1. CDR3 length equals 15 residues. V lost 2 bases and J lost 0; bases outside the gene matches: 6. Germline CDR1 reads SQVTM; CDR2 reads ANQGSEA. The CDR3 loop reads CSVENRDRSSYEQYF. The DNA for the CDR3 is TGCAGCGTTGAAAACCGGGACAGGTCCTCCTACGAGCAGTACTTC.

V and J are TRBV27 and TRBJ2-5; D uncertain. CDR1 MNHEY and CDR2 SMNVEV come from the germline V gene (reference sequence). V was trimmed by 6 bases and J by 1 base, leaving 12 bases between them. The CDR3 contains 14 residues. This CDR3 is CASRPQAPQETQYF. The CDR3 DNA reads as TGTGCCAGCAGGCCGCAGGCTCCCCAAGAGACCCAGTACTTC.

V and J are TRBV28 and TRBJ1-1; tentatively, D is TRBD1 (5 bases). V was trimmed by 6 bases and J by 1 base, leaving 9 bases between them. CDR1 and CDR2 (germline): MDHEN, SYDVKM. This CDR3 spans 13 amino acids. The CDR3 DNA reads TGTGCCAGCAGCCAGACAGCGAACACTGAAGCTTTCTTT. It translates to CASSQTANTEAFF.

CDR3 nucleotide sequence: TGTGCCAGCAGCCGCAGGGGCTTCAGCTCCTACGAGCAGTACTTC. Translated: CASSRRGFSSYEQYF. The chain carries TRBV5-8 and TRBJ2-7, with D possibly being TRBD1 (6 bases). The germline CDR1 and CDR2 sequences are SGHTS and YDEGEE. The V end was cut by 4 bases, the J end by 0 bases, with 14 bases between. CDR3 size: 15 residues.

The sample holds one count of this clone. The chain joins TRBV7-9 to TRBJ2-3; D may correspond to TRBD1 or TRBD2 (6 bases each). This CDR3 has 16 residues. The V and J ends lost 1 base and 3 bases respectively, with 14 bases between them. Germline-derived CDR1 and CDR2 are SEHNR and FQNEAQ (reference sequence). The CDR3 reads CASSLVGGSGTDTQYF. DNA of the CDR3: TGTGCCAGCAGCTTAGTAGGGGGGTCCGGGACAGATACGCAGTATTTT.

The V and J genes are TRBV6-5 and TRBJ2-7; possibly TRBD2 for D (6 bases). Germline-derived CDR1 and CDR2 are MNHEY and SVGAGI. Trimming left V 6 bases short and J 5 bases short, with 17 bases between. The CDR3 contains 14 residues. CDR3 sequence: CASSLGGLIDEQYF. DNA of the CDR3: TGTGCCAGCAGCCTAGGAGGGTTGATAGACGAGCAGTACTTC.

The rearrangement links TRBV9 to TRBJ1-2, with D tentatively TRBD1 (6 bases). Germline CDR1 SGDLS, CDR2 YYNGEE. V was cut by 3 bases and J by 6 bases, with 21 bases left in between. The CDR3 runs to 16 residues. The CDR3 DNA is TGTGCCAGCAGCGCGACGACGGGACAAAGATTGGATGGCTACACCTTC. Its protein product is CASSATTGQRLDGYTF.

This chain connects TRBV27 to TRBJ2-4; either TRBD1 or TRBD2 may fit D (5 bases each). The CDR3 runs 13 residues. V lost 4 bases, J lost 3 bases, and 7 bases lay in between. Germline CDR1 reads MNHEY; CDR2 reads SMNVEV (reference sequence). CDR3 loop: CASSWGSKNIQYF. The CDR3 coding sequence is TGTGCCAGCAGTTGGGGGAGCAAAAACATTCAGTACTTC.

The chain uses TRBV7-9 and TRBJ1-4, with D maybe TRBD1 (5 bases). CDR1 is SEHNR and CDR2 is FQNEAQ in the germline V gene (reference sequence). Trimming pared 1 base from V and 8 bases from J, leaving 11 bases between. This CDR3 region has 14 residues. This CDR3 reads CASSLVQAGEKLFF. The CDR3 DNA reads TGTGCCAGCAGCTTAGTACAGGCGGGAGAAAAACTGTTTTTT.

This clone showed up just a few times. V is TRBV4-3 and J is TRBJ2-2, with TRBD2 matching over 8 bases. The germline V gene has CDR1 LGHNA and CDR2 YSLEER. V was pared by 2 bases and J by 4 bases, with 12 bases of the junction left unmatched. This CDR3 is built from 18 residues. The CDR3 nucleotides are TGCGCCAGCAGCCAAACTTGGGCGGGAGGACGAGGCACCGGGGAGCTGTTTTTT. It encodes CASSQTWAGGRGTGELFF.

V and J are TRBV2 and TRBJ2-1; no clear D gene. CDR1 and CDR2 (germline): SNHLY, FYNNEI. This CDR3 is built from 13 residues. V was shortened by 3 bases and J by 10 bases, with 13 bases between the two germline ends. The CDR3 sequence: CASSELAIEEQFF. CDR3 in DNA: TGTGCCAGCAGTGAGTTGGCCATTGAAGAGCAGTTCTTC.

As concerns this clone: One base separates it from a far larger clone, so it is likely a read error. The V and J genes are TRBV11-2 and TRBJ1-4; no definite D call. Trimming pared 2 bases from V and 8 bases from J, leaving 6 bases between. This CDR3 is 12 amino acids long. CDR1 and CDR2 (germline): SGHAT, FQNNGV. The CDR3 DNA reads TGTGCCAGCAGCTTATGGAAGGAAAAACTGTTTTTT. This codes for CASSLWKEKLFF.